This TCR beta chain is from a study of CD8 T cells in Susac syndrome. Study-level points and caveats: The study acknowledged a relatively small number of individuals in its TCR sequencing and HLA analysis.

CDR3 length: 14 residues. Per germline, CDR1 GTSNPN and CDR2 SVGIG (reference sequence). J lost 6 bases, V lost 0 bases, and 3 bases had no gene match. With respect to this clonotype: Its antigen is not identified.

Roughly 0.45 to 1 ug RNA was reverse transcribed with random hexamers. Multiplex immunoSEQ PCR targeted 54 Vbeta and 13 Jbeta TCR beta segments. One entry per CDR3 protein results from TCRdb running MiXCR on the immunoSEQ multiplex PCR reads. Altogether roughly 70,000 distinct CDR3 sequences are present, 96% being singletons, with the ten largest covering more than 0.09%. The TEMRA cells underwent FACS enrichment, while the CD8+ and CD4+ T cells underwent negative isolation. This sequence joins TRBV30 and TRBJ2-2; 8 nucleotides line up with TRBD1. This sequence was found in a human donor with multiple sclerosis. What was sequenced was CD4+ T cells from PBMCs. CDR3 DNA sequence: TGTGCCTGGAGTGTGGACAGGGTTCCCGGGGAGCTGTTTTTT. Translated, it gives CAWSVDRVPGELFF.